The 6 T cell receptor beta chains in this list originate from one sample, sequenced in a study of CD8+CD57+ T cells in acquired aplastic anemia. TCR beta VDJ and CDR3 profiling used genomic DNA as template. TCRdb passed the reads through MiXCR, listing each CDR3 protein once. The sample yields roughly 200,000 distinct CDR3 sequences, 63% seen once. All patients picked for sequencing had shown, by flow cytometry, an expansion of CD8+CD57+ cells. The sample comprised sorted CD4+, CD8+, or CD8+CD57+ T cells (not recorded which) from PBMCs. The receptor source for this set is a human donor with aplastic anemia.

This clonotype has more than one count but fewer than ten. This chain joins TRBV25-1 and TRBJ2-2; D not resolved. The CDR3 runs to 12 residues. V lost 6 bases and J 1 base, leaving 3 bases between the germline ends. Per germline, CDR1 MGHDK and CDR2 SYGVNS. The CDR3 bases are TGTGCCAGCAGCGAGAACACCGGGGAGCTGTTTTTT. It specifies CASSENTGELFF.

The V gene is TRBV7-9, the J gene TRBJ1-2, with D possibly TRBD1 on 5 matching bases. Germline V CDR1 and CDR2: SEHNR, FQNEAQ (reference sequence). The CDR3 extends over 15 amino acids. The V and J ends lost 1 base and 1 base respectively, with 10 bases between them. CDR3 sequence reads: CASSLEAGLNYGYTF. The CDR3 DNA follows: TGTGCCAGCAGCTTAGAGGCAGGGCTTAACTATGGCTACACCTTC.

This clonotype was detected ten times or more. The genes are TRBV29-1 and TRBJ1-1; D gene unclear. This CDR3 comprises 12 residues. V shed 4 bases and J shed 0 bases, with 6 bases lying between them. The germline V gene encodes CDR1 SQVTM and CDR2 ANQGSEA. CDR3 sequence reads: CSVALLNTEAFF. DNA for the CDR3: TGCAGCGTTGCCCTCCTGAACACTGAAGCTTTCTTT. The full variable domain, in which reference TRBV29-1 and TRBJ1-1 provide the parts outside the CDR3, is SAVISQKPSRDICQRGTSLTIQCQVDSQVTMMFWYRQQPGQSLTLIATANQGSEATYESGFVIDKFPISRPNLTFSTLTVSNMSPEDSSIYLCSVALLNTEAFFGQGTRLTVV.

V gene TRBV10-3 combines with J gene TRBJ2-7; 8 bases align to TRBD1. The CDR3 is 14 residues long. In germline, CDR1 is ENHRY, CDR2 SYGVKD. The V segment lost 5 bases and the J segment 3 bases; nucleotides outside the gene matches: 6. As DNA, the CDR3 is TGTGCCATCAGTAGGGCCGGACAGGGCTACGAGCAGTACTTC. It codes for CAISRAGQGYEQYF.

The CDR3 coding sequence is TGCAGTGCTACCAGGCTGAGGGGGACCTACGAGCAGTACTTC. Encoded protein: CSATRLRGTYEQYF. The chain is built from TRBV20-1 and TRBJ2-7; D possibly corresponds to TRBD1 (6 bases). The V end lost 4 bases, the J end lost 2 bases, and 15 bases lay between the germline ends. This CDR3 comprises 14 residues. The germline CDR1 and CDR2 sequences are DFQATT and SNEGSKA (reference sequence).

Note on this clonotype: One base away lies a much larger clone, so this may be a sequencing read error. This sequence joins TRBV5-4 and TRBJ2-3, with D possibly being TRBD1 (6 bases). The CDR3 has 15 amino acids. Germline CDR1 SGHNT, CDR2 YYREEE (reference sequence). V lost 4 bases and J lost 1, with 13 bases in between. CDR3 DNA: TGTGCCAGCAGCATATCCACAGGGTGCACAGATACGCAGTATTTT. Translated: CASSISTGCTDTQYF.